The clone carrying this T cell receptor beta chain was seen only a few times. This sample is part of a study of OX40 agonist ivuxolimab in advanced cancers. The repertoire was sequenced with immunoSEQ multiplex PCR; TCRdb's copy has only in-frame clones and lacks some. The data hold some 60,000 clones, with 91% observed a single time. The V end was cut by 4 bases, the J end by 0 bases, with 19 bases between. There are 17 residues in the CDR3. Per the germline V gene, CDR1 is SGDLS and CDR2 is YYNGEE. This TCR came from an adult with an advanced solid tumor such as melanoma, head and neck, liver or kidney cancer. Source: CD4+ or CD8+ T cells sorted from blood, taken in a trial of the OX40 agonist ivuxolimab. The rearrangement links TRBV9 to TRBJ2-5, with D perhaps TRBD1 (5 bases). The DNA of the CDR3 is TGTGCCAGCAGCTCACGGTCAGGTGACAGTTACCAAGAGACCCAGTACTTC. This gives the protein CASSSRSGDSYQETQYF.